The source of this TCR beta chain is a study of blood T cell repertoires in COVID-19 (dated by TCRdb to 2019 to 2021). About the study as a whole: Samples covering the acute and convalescent phases of COVID-19 were provided by collaborators in the United States, Italy and Spain. The material from the prospective study consisted of cDNA or gDNA derived from T cells, B-cell-depleted T cells, or PBMCs. Where available, HLA class I and class II types were obtained from metadata supplied by the sample provider rather than from assay-based typing. The dataset comprised deeply sampled blood TCRbeta repertoires from subjects exposed to, actively infected with, or recovered from COVID-19. The repertoires were made available in a free public database intended to serve as a resource for research on the immune response to SARS-CoV-2. The samples were drawn from two sources: the first 160 participants of the ongoing ImmuneRACE study, and 1,000 to 1,500 subjects contributed by 6 global collaborators. Sample metadata almost always included a de-identified subject ID, COVID-19 status, age in years and sex. The full study reports these points: How much clinical and demographic metadata was included differed by source and by participant, and the metadata was provided uncurated.

The CDR3, from cysteine to phenylalanine, totals 16 residues. Of all the DNA, just the CDR3 is kept, 48 bases in frame from base 1. The germline V end is reduced by 4 bases and the J end by 1 base; junction bases left unmatched: 8. As encoded in the germline V gene, CDR1 is SGHTA while CDR2 is FQGNSA. As regards this clone: Its cognate antigen has yet to be identified. No base quality information exists; no much larger clone differs at one position.

TCRbeta CDR3 regions were amplified from genomic DNA by means of the immunoSEQ Assay, a bias-controlled multiplex PCR. The authors' analysis ran thus. The number of nucleated cells in each sample was estimated from the amplification of reference gene primers within the assay. Sequence reads were collapsed and filtered to measure the absolute abundance of every unique TCRbeta CDR3 rearrangement. For each sample, productive Simpson clonality was calculated as the square root of Simpson's diversity index over productive rearrangements. Here the immuneACCESS table is served through TCRdb, limited to in-frame sequences with V and J called. Missing clones are a known gap in these copies; in checked studies unresolved V genes cover under half, and the rest lacks a known reason. V, J and clone size are those of that table, while D and trimming were read from the DNA. In this sample the table shows about 350,000 clones, over 80% of which occur a single time. In total, the top ten clones hold approximately 10% of the sample.

One collaborating source in Seattle enrolled patients while the patients were actively infected and followed the patients over time throughout the course of disease. Whole blood was collected in K2EDTA tubes by collaborating institutions according to the institutions' own protocols. For TCRbeta analysis, collaborator samples were shipped as frozen whole blood, as isolated PBMCs, or as DNA extracted from either sample type. This clonotype was sampled from a man under 40 with COVID-19, enrolled during active disease. Input material: peripheral blood. The rearrangement combines TRBV7-2 with TRBJ1-2, and TRBD1 aligns with 8 junction nucleotides. The DNA sequence is given as TGTGCCAGCAGCTCGCAGACAGGGGTCCTTAACTATGGCTACACCTTC. Its translation reads: CASSSQTGVLNYGYTF. This CDR3, with the reference TRBV7-2 and TRBJ1-2 proteins standing in past its ends, gives the full variable domain GAGVSQSPSNKVTEKGKDVELRCDPISGHTALYWYRQSLGQGLEFLIYFQGNSAPDKSGLPSDRFSAERTGGSVSTLTIQRTQQEDSAVYLCASSSQTGVLNYGYTFGSGTRLTVV.